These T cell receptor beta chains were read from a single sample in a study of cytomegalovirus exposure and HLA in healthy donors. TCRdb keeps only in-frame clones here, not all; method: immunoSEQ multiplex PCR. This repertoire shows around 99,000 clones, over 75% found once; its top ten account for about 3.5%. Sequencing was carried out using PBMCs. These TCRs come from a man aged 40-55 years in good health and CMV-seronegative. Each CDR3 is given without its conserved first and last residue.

ASRAGDTYNSPLH TRBJ1-6 TRBV5-1
ASAHGEESSYEQY TRBJ2-7 TRBV5-1
ASSFLSTDTQY TRBJ2-3 TRBV5-6
AISDGDIYGYT TRBJ1-2 TRBV10-3
ASSFAGVGQPQH TRBJ1-5 TRBV27
ASWSGLKLF TRBJ1-4 TRBV28
ASQRDYPIAGTQY TRBJ2-5 TRBV2
ASSQAPTVDYGYT TRBJ1-2 TRBV4-1
AWSVLAGGEQF TRBJ2-1 TRBV30
ASSPGGNTIY TRBJ1-3 TRBV19
ASSPGGPGGTEAF TRBJ1-1 TRBV7-2
ASSFSGTAANEKLF TRBJ1-4 TRBV7-8
ASSQAGGHTEAF TRBJ1-1 TRBV4-2
SVGSSTDMQY TRBJ2-3 TRBV29-1
AIRSSGPNNEQF TRBJ2-1 TRBV10-3
ASSQRSGRLSYEQY . TRBV14
ASSQELAGITGELF TRBJ2-2 TRBV4-1
ASSSGGPGANVLT TRBJ2-6 TRBV6-5
ASSRPSSYNEQF TRBJ2-1 TRBV6-5
ASSPQGLGNQPQH TRBJ1-5 TRBV2
ASSPLAGGLGGELF TRBJ2-2 TRBV2
ASSLGTGTDTQY TRBJ2-3 TRBV7-6
ASSGQATETQY TRBJ2-5 TRBV18
ATSRDQGVGETQY TRBJ2-5 TRBV15
ASSSLSKRTGELF TRBJ2-2 TRBV5-6
ASSLDTLNYGYT TRBJ1-2 TRBV7-6
ASSDPSDRGKEAF TRBJ1-1 TRBV10-2
ASSAGGGPQGVYGYT TRBJ1-2 TRBV2
ASSWDTATNEKLF TRBJ1-4 TRBV7-9
ASSEQNEKLF TRBJ1-4 TRBV6-1
ASSLGPPGQGPFEQY TRBJ2-7 TRBV5-1